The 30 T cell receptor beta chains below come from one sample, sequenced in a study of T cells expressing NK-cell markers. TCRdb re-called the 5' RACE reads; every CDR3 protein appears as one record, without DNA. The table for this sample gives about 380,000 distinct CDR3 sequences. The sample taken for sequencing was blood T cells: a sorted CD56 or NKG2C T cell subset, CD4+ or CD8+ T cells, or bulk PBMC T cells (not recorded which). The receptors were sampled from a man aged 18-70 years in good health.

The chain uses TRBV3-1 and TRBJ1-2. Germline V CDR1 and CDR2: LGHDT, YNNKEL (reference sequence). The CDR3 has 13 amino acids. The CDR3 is CASSRGDNYGYTF. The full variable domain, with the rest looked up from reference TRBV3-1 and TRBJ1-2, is DTAVSQTPKYLVTQMGNDKSIKCEQNLGHDTMYWYKQDSKKFLKIMFSYNNKELIINETVPNRFSPKSPDKAHLNLHINSLELGDSAVYFCASSRGDNYGYTFGSGTRLTVV.

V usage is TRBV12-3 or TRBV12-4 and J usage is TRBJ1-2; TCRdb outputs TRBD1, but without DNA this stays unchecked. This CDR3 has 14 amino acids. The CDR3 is CASSFSPEGRGYTF.

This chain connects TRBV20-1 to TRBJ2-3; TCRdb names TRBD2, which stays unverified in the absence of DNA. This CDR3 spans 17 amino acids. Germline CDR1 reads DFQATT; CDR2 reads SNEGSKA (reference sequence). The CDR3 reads CSARDRIRLVPTDTQYF.

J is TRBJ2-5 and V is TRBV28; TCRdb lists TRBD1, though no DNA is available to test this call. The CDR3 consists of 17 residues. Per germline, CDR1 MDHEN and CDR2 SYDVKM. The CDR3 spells CASRSRSGGGNQETQYF.

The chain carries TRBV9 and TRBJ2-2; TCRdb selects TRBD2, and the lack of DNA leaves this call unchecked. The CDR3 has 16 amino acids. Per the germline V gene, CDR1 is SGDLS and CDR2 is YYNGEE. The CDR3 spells CASSPGLAGGTGELFF.

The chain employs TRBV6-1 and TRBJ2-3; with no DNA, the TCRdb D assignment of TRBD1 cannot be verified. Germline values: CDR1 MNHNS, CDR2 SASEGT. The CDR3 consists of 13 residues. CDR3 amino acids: CAEAWGLTDTQYF.

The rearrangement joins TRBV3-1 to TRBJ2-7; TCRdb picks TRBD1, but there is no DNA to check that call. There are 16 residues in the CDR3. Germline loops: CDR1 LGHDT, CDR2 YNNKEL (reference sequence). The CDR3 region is CASSQGTGTGHYEQYF.

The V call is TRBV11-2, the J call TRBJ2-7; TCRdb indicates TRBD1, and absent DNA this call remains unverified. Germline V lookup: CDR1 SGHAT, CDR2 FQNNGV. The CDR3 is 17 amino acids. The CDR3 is CASSPLRDRQKPYEQYF.

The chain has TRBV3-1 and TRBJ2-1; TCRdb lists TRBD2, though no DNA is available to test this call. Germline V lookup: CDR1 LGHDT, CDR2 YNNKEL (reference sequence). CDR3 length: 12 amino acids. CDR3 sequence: CASSSRRREQFF.

The CDR3 is CASCQRDLDRAYEQYF. This chain links TRBV18 with TRBJ2-7; absent DNA, TCRdb's TRBD1 call cannot be checked. This CDR3 contains 16 residues. The germline gives CDR1 KGHSH, CDR2 LQKENI. Together with reference TRBV18 and TRBJ2-7, the CDR3 gives the full variable domain: NAGVMQNPRHLVRRRGQEARLRCSPMKGHSHVYWYRQLPEEGLKFMVYLQKENIIDESGMPKERFSAEFPKEGPSILRIQQVVRGDSAAYFCASCQRDLDRAYEQYFGPGTRLTVT.

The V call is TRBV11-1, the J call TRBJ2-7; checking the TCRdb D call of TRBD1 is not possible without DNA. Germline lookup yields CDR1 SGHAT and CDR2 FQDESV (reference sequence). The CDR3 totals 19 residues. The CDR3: CASSRTAGTGGDGVREQYF.

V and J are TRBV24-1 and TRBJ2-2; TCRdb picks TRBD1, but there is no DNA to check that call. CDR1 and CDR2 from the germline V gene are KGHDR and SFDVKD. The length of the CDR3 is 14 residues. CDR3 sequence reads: CATRNRANTGELFF.

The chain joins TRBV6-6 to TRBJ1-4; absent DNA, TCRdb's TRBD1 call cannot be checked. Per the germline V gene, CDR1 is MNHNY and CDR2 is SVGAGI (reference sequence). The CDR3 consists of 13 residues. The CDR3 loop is CASSYSWGEKLFF.

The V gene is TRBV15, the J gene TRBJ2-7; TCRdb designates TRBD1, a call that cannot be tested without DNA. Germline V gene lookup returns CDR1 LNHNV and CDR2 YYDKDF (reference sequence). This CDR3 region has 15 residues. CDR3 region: CATSRDYGASHEQYF.

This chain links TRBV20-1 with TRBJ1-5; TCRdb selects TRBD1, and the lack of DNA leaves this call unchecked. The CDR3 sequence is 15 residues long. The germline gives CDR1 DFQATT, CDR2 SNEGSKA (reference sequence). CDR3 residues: CSARVGGFDNQPQHF.

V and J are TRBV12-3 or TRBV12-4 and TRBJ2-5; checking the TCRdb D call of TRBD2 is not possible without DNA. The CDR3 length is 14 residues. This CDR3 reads CASSLSGEGETQYF.

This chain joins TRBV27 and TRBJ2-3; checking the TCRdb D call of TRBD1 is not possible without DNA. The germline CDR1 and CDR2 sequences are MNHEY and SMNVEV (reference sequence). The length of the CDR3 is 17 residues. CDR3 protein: CASSLRTGQGGTDTQYF.

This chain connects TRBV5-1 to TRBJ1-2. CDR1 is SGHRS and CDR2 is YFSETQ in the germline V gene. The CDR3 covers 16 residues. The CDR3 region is CASSLGSGGNNYGYTF.

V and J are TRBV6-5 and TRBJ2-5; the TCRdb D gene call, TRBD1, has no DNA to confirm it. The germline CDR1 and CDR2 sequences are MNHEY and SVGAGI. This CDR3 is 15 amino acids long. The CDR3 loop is CASSSTNRGVGTQYF.

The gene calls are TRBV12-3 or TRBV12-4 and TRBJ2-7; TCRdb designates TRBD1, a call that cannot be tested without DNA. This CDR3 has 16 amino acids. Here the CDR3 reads CASSLPPRTGDYEQYF.

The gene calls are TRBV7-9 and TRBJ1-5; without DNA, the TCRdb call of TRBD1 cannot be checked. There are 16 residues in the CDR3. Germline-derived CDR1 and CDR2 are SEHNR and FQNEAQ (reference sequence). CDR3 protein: CASSATGEGSNQPQHF.

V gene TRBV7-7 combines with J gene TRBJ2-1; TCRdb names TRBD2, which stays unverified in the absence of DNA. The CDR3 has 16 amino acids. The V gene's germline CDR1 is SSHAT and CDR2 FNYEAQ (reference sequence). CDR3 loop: CASSLEGSSPYNEQFF.

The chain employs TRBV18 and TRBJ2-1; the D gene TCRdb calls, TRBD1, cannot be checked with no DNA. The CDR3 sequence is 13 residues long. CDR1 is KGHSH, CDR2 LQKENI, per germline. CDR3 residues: CASSLDRVGEQFF.

The CDR3 reads CASMAQGAWGAFF. This chain links TRBV6-1 with TRBJ1-1; TCRdb outputs TRBD1, but without DNA this stays unchecked. The CDR3 is 13 residues long. Germline loops: CDR1 MNHNS, CDR2 SASEGT.

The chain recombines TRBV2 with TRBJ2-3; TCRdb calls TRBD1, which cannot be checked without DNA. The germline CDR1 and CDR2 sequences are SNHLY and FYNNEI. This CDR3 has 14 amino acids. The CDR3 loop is CASSDRGLTDTQYF.

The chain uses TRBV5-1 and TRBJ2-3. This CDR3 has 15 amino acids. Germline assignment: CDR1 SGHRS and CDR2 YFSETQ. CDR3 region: CASSLGGRSTDTQYF.

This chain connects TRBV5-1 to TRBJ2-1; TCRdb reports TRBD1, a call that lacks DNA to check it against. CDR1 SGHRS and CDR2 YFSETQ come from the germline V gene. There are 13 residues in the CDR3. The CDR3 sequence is CASSPATGFEQFF. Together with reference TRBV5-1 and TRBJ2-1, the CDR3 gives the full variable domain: KAGVTQTPRYLIKTRGQQVTLSCSPISGHRSVSWYQQTPGQGLQFLFEYFSETQRNKGNFPGRFSGRQFSNSRSEMNVSTLELGDSALYLCASSPATGFEQFFGPGTRLTVL.

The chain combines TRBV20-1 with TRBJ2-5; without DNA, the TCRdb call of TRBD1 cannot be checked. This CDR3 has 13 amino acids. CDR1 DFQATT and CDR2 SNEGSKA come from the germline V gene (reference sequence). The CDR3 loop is CSATLTGGETQYF.

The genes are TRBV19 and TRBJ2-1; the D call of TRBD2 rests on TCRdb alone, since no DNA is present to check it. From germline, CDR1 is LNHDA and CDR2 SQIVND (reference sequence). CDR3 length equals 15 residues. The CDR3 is CASTSVLAGNNEQFF.

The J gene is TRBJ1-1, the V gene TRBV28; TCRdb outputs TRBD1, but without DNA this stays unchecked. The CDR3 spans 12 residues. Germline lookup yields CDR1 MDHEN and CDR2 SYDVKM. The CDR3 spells CASKAGHTEAFF.